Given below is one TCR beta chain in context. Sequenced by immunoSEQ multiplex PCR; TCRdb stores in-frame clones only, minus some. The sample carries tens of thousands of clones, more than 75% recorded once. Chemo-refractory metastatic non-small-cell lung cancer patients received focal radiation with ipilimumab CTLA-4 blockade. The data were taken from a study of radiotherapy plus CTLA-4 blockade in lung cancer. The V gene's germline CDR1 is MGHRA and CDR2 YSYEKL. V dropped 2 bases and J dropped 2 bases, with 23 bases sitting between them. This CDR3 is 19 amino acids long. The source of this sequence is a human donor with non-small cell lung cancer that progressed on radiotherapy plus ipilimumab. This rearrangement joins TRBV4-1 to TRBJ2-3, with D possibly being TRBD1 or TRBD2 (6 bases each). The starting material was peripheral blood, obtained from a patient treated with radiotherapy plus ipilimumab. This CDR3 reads CASSQSSVGGSGVTDTQYF. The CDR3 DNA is TGCGCCAGCAGCCAATCCAGCGTGGGGGGCTCAGGGGTCACAGATACGCAGTATTTT.